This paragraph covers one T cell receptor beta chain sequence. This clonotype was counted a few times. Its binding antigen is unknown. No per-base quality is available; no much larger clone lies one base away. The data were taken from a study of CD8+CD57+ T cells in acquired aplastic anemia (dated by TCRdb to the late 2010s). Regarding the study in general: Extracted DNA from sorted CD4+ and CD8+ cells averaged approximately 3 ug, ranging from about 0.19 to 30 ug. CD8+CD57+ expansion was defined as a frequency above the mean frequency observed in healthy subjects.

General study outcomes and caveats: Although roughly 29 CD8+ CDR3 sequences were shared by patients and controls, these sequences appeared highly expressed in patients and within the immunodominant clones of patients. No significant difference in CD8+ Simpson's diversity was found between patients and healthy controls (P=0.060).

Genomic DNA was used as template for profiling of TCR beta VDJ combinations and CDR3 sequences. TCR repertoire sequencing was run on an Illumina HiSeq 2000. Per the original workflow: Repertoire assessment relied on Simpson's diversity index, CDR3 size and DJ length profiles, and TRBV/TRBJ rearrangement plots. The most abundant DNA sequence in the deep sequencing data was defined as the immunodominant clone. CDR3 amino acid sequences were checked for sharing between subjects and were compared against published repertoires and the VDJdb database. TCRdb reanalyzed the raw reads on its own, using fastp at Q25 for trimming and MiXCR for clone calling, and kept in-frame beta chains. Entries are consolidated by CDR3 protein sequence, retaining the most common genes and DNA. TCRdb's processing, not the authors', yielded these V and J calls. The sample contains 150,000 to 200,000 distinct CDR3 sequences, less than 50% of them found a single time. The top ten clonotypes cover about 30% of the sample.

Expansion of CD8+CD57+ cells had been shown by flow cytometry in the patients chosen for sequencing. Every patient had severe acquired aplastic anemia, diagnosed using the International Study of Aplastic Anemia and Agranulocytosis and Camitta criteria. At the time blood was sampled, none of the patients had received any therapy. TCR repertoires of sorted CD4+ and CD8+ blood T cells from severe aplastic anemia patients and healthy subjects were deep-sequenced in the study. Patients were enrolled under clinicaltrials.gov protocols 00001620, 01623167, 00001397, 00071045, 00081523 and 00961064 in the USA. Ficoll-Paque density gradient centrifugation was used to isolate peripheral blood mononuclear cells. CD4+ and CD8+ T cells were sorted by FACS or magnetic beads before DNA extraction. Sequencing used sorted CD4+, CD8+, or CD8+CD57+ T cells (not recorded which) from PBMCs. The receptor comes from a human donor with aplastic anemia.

CDR3 sequence: CASSLGTQGIGETQYF. Here is the DNA: TGCGCCAGCAGCCTCGGGACGCAGGGGATTGGAGAGACCCAGTACTTC. The chain was built from TRBV5-1 and TRBJ2-5; the D region possibly corresponds to TRBD1 (6 bases align). From the cysteine through the phenylalanine, the CDR3 covers 16 amino acids. Only the CDR3 part of the read is kept: 48 bases, read in frame from the first base. V lost 4 bases and J lost 4 bases; the stretch between them is 20 bases long. The germline V gene encodes CDR1 SGHRS and CDR2 YFSETQ.